A single sample is the source of the 30 T cell receptor beta chains below, sequenced in a study of CD8 T cells in ankylosing spondylitis. TCRdb re-called the 5' RACE reads through MiXCR, storing one row per CDR3 protein. The sample carries some 340,000 distinct CDR3 sequences, roughly 14% recorded once. Sequencing input: blood, either unsorted or a sorted T cell fraction (not recorded which). The receptor source for this set is a male donor with ankylosing spondylitis or in good health (not recorded which).

This clonotype was found a few times. The chain has TRBV10-3 and TRBJ1-1, with a tentative D call TRBD1 (5 bases). CDR1 and CDR2 from the germline V gene are ENHRY and SYGVKD. V was pared by 2 bases and J by 5 bases, with 12 bases between. The CDR3 sequence is 14 residues long. The CDR3 is CAISERGGGTEAFF. DNA for the CDR3: TGTGCCATCAGTGAGCGCGGGGGAGGGACTGAAGCTTTCTTT.

This clonotype came up a few times. This chain's CDR3 is CSAPTSGMADTQYF. The CDR3 DNA is TGCAGTGCTCCTACTAGCGGGATGGCAGATACGCAGTATTTT. The chain joins TRBV20-1 to TRBJ2-3; 10 bases align to TRBD2. After removal of 5 bases from V and 4 bases from J, the junction contained 6 bases not matched to a gene. CDR1 is DFQATT and CDR2 is SNEGSKA in the germline V gene (reference sequence). The CDR3 has 14 amino acids.

This clonotype was seen more than once but under ten times. The V and J genes are TRBV5-1 and TRBJ1-4, with D perhaps TRBD1 (5 bases). Germline V gene data show CDR1 as SGHRS and CDR2 as YFSETQ. CDR3 length equals 17 residues. V dropped 3 bases and J dropped 0 bases, with 15 bases sitting between them. CDR3 DNA sequence: TGCGCCAGCAGCTCCCTTTTGGGGCCCGCAACTAATGAAAAACTGTTTTTT. Translation gives CASSSLLGPATNEKLFF.

This clonotype was detected a few times. V gene TRBV14 combines with J gene TRBJ2-6; a weak D match, TRBD1 (6 bases). CDR3 size: 17 residues. The V end was cut by 4 bases, the J end by 4 bases, with 17 bases between. Germline CDR1 and CDR2: SGHDN and FVKESK. Written as DNA, the CDR3 is TGTGCCAGCAGCCCACAGGGTGGGCTTGGAGGGGCCAACGTCCTGACTTTC. Translation: CASSPQGGLGGANVLTF.

The chain carries TRBV4-1 and TRBJ1-2, with TRBD1 as a possible D gene (5 bases). The CDR3 totals 18 residues. Trimming stripped 1 base from V and 1 base from J, with 19 bases between. CDR1 is MGHRA and CDR2 is YSYEKL in the germline V gene. CDR3 region: CASSQGAPGVGLNYGYTF. In nucleotides, the CDR3 is TGCGCCAGCAGCCAAGGTGCGCCCGGAGTGGGGCTTAACTATGGCTACACCTTC.

The chain couples TRBV11-2 to TRBJ2-7; 9 bases line up with TRBD1. The trim removed 2 bases at V and 1 base at J, leaving 6 bases unmatched. This CDR3 region has 16 residues. Germline values: CDR1 SGHAT, CDR2 FQNNGV. This chain's CDR3 is CASSLSGTGISYEQYF. The CDR3 DNA follows: TGTGCCAGCAGCTTATCTGGGACAGGGATTTCCTACGAGCAGTACTTC.

The chain combines TRBV5-8 with TRBJ2-2; no reliable D call. This CDR3 is 14 amino acids long. V lost 4 bases and J 7 bases, leaving 14 bases between the germline ends. Looked up from germline, CDR1 is SGHTS and CDR2 is YDEGEE. Here the CDR3 reads CASSPGSHSGELFF. The DNA for the CDR3 is TGTGCCAGCAGCCCTGGATCCCACAGCGGGGAGCTGTTTTTT. Complete variable domain (other parts from reference TRBV5-8 and TRBJ2-2): EAGVTQSPTHLIKTRGQQATLRCSPISGHTSVYWYQQALGLGLQFLLWYDEGEERNRGNFPPRFSGRQFPNYSSELNVNALELEDSALYLCASSPGSHSGELFFGEGSRLTVL.

V usage is TRBV3-1 and J usage is TRBJ1-5, with D maybe TRBD1 (5 bases). The V end was cut by 3 bases, the J end by 11 bases, with 20 bases between. The CDR3 loop spans 15 amino acids. In germline, CDR1 is LGHDT, CDR2 YNNKEL (reference sequence). CDR3 in DNA: TGTGCCAGCAGCCAGGGGGAAACAGCCTCGAGAGCCCAGCATTTT. This encodes CASSQGETASRAQHF.

There are a few counts of this clonotype. This chain joins TRBV2 and TRBJ1-5; possibly TRBD1 for D (5 bases). This CDR3 is 14 amino acids long. In germline, CDR1 is SNHLY, CDR2 FYNNEI. V lost 4 bases, J lost 5 bases, and 12 bases lay in between. In DNA, the CDR3 is TGTGCCAGCAGTGTAGACAGCCGATATCAGCCCCAGCATTTT. Amino acids: CASSVDSRYQPQHF.

The chain has TRBV3-1 and TRBJ2-7; tentatively, D is TRBD1 or TRBD2 (5 bases each). Looked up from germline, CDR1 is LGHDT and CDR2 is YNNKEL (reference sequence). V was pared by 4 bases and J by 4 bases, with 11 bases between. CDR3 length equals 13 residues. CDR3 DNA: TGTGCCAGCAGCCGCAGTGGGGGATACGAGCAGTACTTC. It translates to CASSRSGGYEQYF.

The CDR3 sequence: CASSHVPGVDYGYTF. CDR3 nucleotides: TGTGCCAGCAGTCATGTACCGGGAGTCGACTATGGCTACACCTTC. The chain employs TRBV12-3 or TRBV12-4 and TRBJ1-2, with D hard to call. V lost 5 bases and J 3 bases, leaving 16 bases between the germline ends. The length of the CDR3 is 15 residues.

This clonotype was observed a handful of times. CDR3 region: CASSQSITAAATAKNIQYF. The CDR3 coding sequence is TGTGCCAGCAGCCAATCAATCACCGCTGCAGCCACCGCCAAAAACATTCAGTACTTC. The gene calls are TRBV4-2 and TRBJ2-4; D call uncertain. Germline V gene data show CDR1 as LGHNA and CDR2 as YNFKEQ. Trimming took off 2 bases at V and 1 base at J, with 21 bases between the two ends. This CDR3 contains 19 residues.

The chain is built from TRBV3-1 and TRBJ1-6; D perhaps matches TRBD1 (5 bases). This CDR3 spans 17 amino acids. V was trimmed by 4 bases and J by 0 bases, leaving 13 bases between them. Germline V gene data show CDR1 as LGHDT and CDR2 as YNNKEL (reference sequence). CDR3 sequence (DNA): TGTGCCAGCAGCCGACCGGCAGGGAGCTCCTATAATTCACCCCTCCACTTT. Translated: CASSRPAGSSYNSPLHF.

In its sample, this clonotype was seen many times. This rearrangement joins TRBV12-3 or TRBV12-4 to TRBJ2-7; the D call may be TRBD1 or TRBD2 (5 bases each). V was clipped by 3 bases and J by 7 bases, with 13 bases between them. The CDR3 totals 13 residues. The CDR3 coding sequence is TGTGCCAGCAGTTTCCCAGGGAGAAAAGAGCAGTACTTC. This codes for CASSFPGRKEQYF.

The chain couples TRBV12-3 or TRBV12-4 to TRBJ1-1; D gene ambiguous. V was clipped by 6 bases and J by 11 bases, with 22 bases between them. The CDR3 contains 14 residues. CDR3 residues: CASRANGRPAEAFF. CDR3 in DNA: TGTGCCAGCAGGGCTAACGGACGTCCCGCGGAGGCTTTCTTT.

This chain connects TRBV4-1 to TRBJ2-2; a possible D gene is TRBD1 (5 bases). Trimming took 1 base from V and 2 from J, leaving 8 bases between them. The germline V gene has CDR1 MGHRA and CDR2 YSYEKL. This CDR3 is built from 15 residues. The CDR3 spells CASSQGQFNTGELFF. For the CDR3, the DNA is TGCGCCAGCAGCCAAGGACAGTTCAACACCGGGGAGCTGTTTTTT.

This clonotype was picked up a small number of times. This rearrangement joins TRBV10-1 to TRBJ2-3; the D is unclear. The ends were cut back, 8 bases at V and 4 bases at J, with 7 bases in the middle. CDR1 is WNHNN and CDR2 is SYGVQD in the germline V gene (reference sequence). The CDR3 totals 11 residues. The CDR3 DNA is TGCGCCAGCGGTGTCGCAGATACGCAGTATTTT. Its protein product is CASGVADTQYF.

The chain links TRBV5-1 to TRBJ2-7; 14 positions agree with TRBD2. The V gene end was trimmed by 4 bases and the J gene end by 1 base; junction bases not matched to a gene: 4. Germline CDR1 is SGHRS and CDR2 is YFSETQ. CDR3 length: 16 amino acids. CDR3 region: CASSPGLAGASYEQYF. The DNA for the CDR3 is TGCGCCAGCAGCCCGGGACTAGCGGGAGCTTCCTACGAGCAGTACTTC.

This clonotype has a handful of counts. The rearrangement uses TRBV29-1 and TRBJ1-1; D is perhaps TRBD1 (5 bases). Between the trimmed V and J ends, which lost 6 bases and 1 base, there was a span of 12 bases. Germline values: CDR1 SQVTM, CDR2 ANQGSEA. This CDR3 spans 13 amino acids. Here the CDR3 reads CSVRGGGNTEAFF. In DNA, the CDR3 is TGCAGCGTGCGGGGTGGGGGGAACACTGAAGCTTTCTTT.

This clonotype was counted many times. The CDR3 nucleotides read TGTGCCAGCAGGTCCGGGTCCTCTGGAAACACCATATATTTT. It yields the protein CASRSGSSGNTIYF. The rearrangement uses TRBV12-3 or TRBV12-4 and TRBJ1-3; D gene unclear. The CDR3 runs to 14 residues. With 6 bases removed from V and 0 bases from J, the gap between germline ends came to 9 bases.

This clonotype showed up just a few times. The rearrangement uses TRBV7-9 and TRBJ1-2; 7 bases line up with TRBD1. The length of the CDR3 is 13 residues. The V segment lost 9 bases and the J segment 4 bases; nucleotides outside the gene matches: 8. CDR1 and CDR2 from the germline V gene are SEHNR and FQNEAQ (reference sequence). CDR3 DNA sequence: TGTGCCAGTCAAGGCCAGGGGGGCTATGGCTACACCTTC. This codes for CASQGQGGYGYTF.

CDR3 sequence: CASSSTVLAGVGEQFF. CDR3 bases: TGTGCCAGCAGCTCGACGGTACTAGCGGGAGTCGGTGAGCAGTTCTTC. The rearrangement uses TRBV5-6 and TRBJ2-1; 11 nucleotides line up with TRBD2. The ends lost 3 bases at V and 9 bases at J; junction bases unmatched: 11. CDR1 is SGHDT, CDR2 YYEEEE, per germline. CDR3 length equals 16 residues.

The chain links TRBV7-8 to TRBJ2-5, with 7 positions matching TRBD2. CDR1 is SGHVS and CDR2 is FQNEAQ in the germline V gene. The trim removed 5 bases at V and 2 bases at J, leaving 11 bases unmatched. There are 16 residues in the CDR3. The CDR3 DNA follows: TGTGCCAGCAGCCCAACCTGGACGGGGGGTCAAGAGACCCAGTACTTC. Amino acids: CASSPTWTGGQETQYF.

This clonotype has at least ten counts. This chain connects TRBV12-3 or TRBV12-4 to TRBJ2-3, with 8 nucleotides matching TRBD2. This CDR3 region has 19 residues. Unmatched junction bases numbered 11, after V lost 0 bases and J lost 0 bases. CDR3 bases: TGTGCCAGCAGTTTAGCCTCCTTACTAGCGGTGACTAGCACAGATACGCAGTATTTT. It translates to CASSLASLLAVTSTDTQYF.

This clonotype was seen more than once but under ten times. V usage is TRBV12-3 or TRBV12-4 and J usage is TRBJ2-1, with 7 bases lining up with TRBD1. The J segment lost 13 bases and the V segment lost 5 bases, leaving 5 bases of the junction unmatched. This CDR3 region has 11 residues. CDR3 coding DNA: TGTGCCAGCAGTGCGGACAGGAGCCAGTTCTTC. This codes for CASSADRSQFF.

The rearrangement links TRBV6-1 to TRBJ1-1; D is uncertain. Germline CDR1 reads MNHNS; CDR2 reads SASEGT. There are 13 residues in the CDR3. The germline V and J ends were trimmed by 7 bases and 2 bases, with 11 bases remaining between them. CDR3 sequence: CASKVSVNTEAFF. Written as DNA, the CDR3 is TGTGCCAGCAAGGTGTCAGTCAACACTGAAGCTTTCTTT.

This clonotype was counted ten times or more. The chain has TRBV6-2 or TRBV6-3 and TRBJ1-2; possible D gene TRBD1, 5 bases. Per germline, CDR1 MNHEY and CDR2 SVGEGT. The V end was cut by 5 bases, the J end by 5 bases, with 18 bases between. CDR3 length: 15 amino acids. The CDR3 bases are TGTGCCAGCAGTAAACGACCTCAGGGTGGATATGGCTACACCTTC. It is translated as CASSKRPQGGYGYTF.

This clonotype was seen only once. V is TRBV19 and J is TRBJ2-1; D could derive from TRBD1 or TRBD2 (6 bases each). Germline V gene data show CDR1 as LNHDA and CDR2 as SQIVND (reference sequence). Trimming took 8 bases from V and 4 from J, leaving 15 bases between them. The CDR3 has 14 residues. The CDR3 nucleotides are TGTGCCAGTTCAGGGGACTTCGGGTACAATGAGCAGTTCTTC. It specifies CASSGDFGYNEQFF.

This clonotype appeared a few times. The chain links TRBV15 to TRBJ2-1; 8 bases align to TRBD2. J was trimmed by 5 bases and V by 4 bases; bases with no gene match: 16. Germline lookup yields CDR1 LNHNV and CDR2 YYDKDF (reference sequence). The CDR3 covers 18 residues. For the CDR3, the DNA is TGTGCCACCAGCAAAGAAAACCGAGGGACTAGGGGACACAATGAGCAGTTCTTC. This sequence encodes CATSKENRGTRGHNEQFF.

The chain joins TRBV7-2 to TRBJ1-5; weak D call: TRBD1 (5 bases). This CDR3 has 13 amino acids. In germline, CDR1 is SGHTA, CDR2 FQGNSA. V was shortened by 5 bases and J by 4 bases, with 9 bases between the two germline ends. For the CDR3, the DNA is TGTGCCAGCAGCCCACGACAGAATCAGCCCCAGCATTTT. It specifies CASSPRQNQPQHF. The full variable domain, completed using reference TRBV7-2 and TRBJ1-5, is GAGVSQSPSNKVTEKGKDVELRCDPISGHTALYWYRQSLGQGLEFLIYFQGNSAPDKSGLPSDRFSAERTGGSVSTLTIQRTQQEDSAVYLCASSPRQNQPQHFGDGTRLSIL.